Below, 14 T cell receptor beta chains from the same sample are listed, as sequenced in a study of patients and donors after allogeneic stem cell transplantation. TCRdb reanalysed the RT-PCR reads using MiXCR and keeps one entry per CDR3 protein. This table has about 150,000 distinct CDR3 sequences, approximately 25% appearing once. The sequenced sample consisted of blood, either unsorted or a sorted T cell fraction (not recorded which). The source is a human donor who was either an allogeneic HSCT recipient or a stem cell or donor lymphocyte infusion donor (not recorded which). It is not recorded whose cells these are; they may come from a transplant donor.

This rearrangement joins TRBV27 to TRBJ2-2; D is unresolved. The V gene's germline CDR1 is MNHEY and CDR2 SMNVEV (reference sequence). Trimming took 2 bases from V and 7 from J, leaving 14 bases between them. This CDR3 has 15 amino acids. Here the CDR3 reads CASSLAIGGSGELFF. The CDR3 DNA reads TGTGCCAGCAGTTTAGCGATCGGTGGTAGCGGGGAGCTGTTTTTT.

There are a few counts of this clonotype. J is TRBJ1-3 and V is TRBV4-3; D may be TRBD1 (6 bases). The CDR3 contains 15 residues. The germline V gene has CDR1 LGHNA and CDR2 YSLEER. The ends were cut back, 2 bases at V and 1 base at J, with 9 bases in the middle. CDR3 nucleotide sequence: TGCGCCAGCAGCCAACTACAGGGATCTGGAAACACCATATATTTT. Protein: CASSQLQGSGNTIYF.

This clonotype has just a few counts. The chain couples TRBV12-3 or TRBV12-4 to TRBJ2-1; D is perhaps TRBD1 (6 bases). The CDR3 covers 15 residues. Trimming removed 0 bases from V and 3 bases from J, with 9 bases in between. The DNA of the CDR3 is TGTGCCAGCAGTTTAGCCCTGACAGGCTACAATGAGCAGTTCTTC. Amino acid sequence: CASSLALTGYNEQFF.

Only a few counts were recorded for this clonotype. V gene TRBV7-9 combines with J gene TRBJ1-4; D ambiguous. CDR3 length: 12 amino acids. Per germline, CDR1 SEHNR and CDR2 FQNEAQ (reference sequence). V shed 2 bases and J shed 10 bases, with 8 bases lying between them. CDR3 protein: CASSLFRRKLFF. Here the CDR3 DNA reads TGTGCCAGCAGCTTATTTCGGCGAAAACTGTTTTTT.

The gene calls are TRBV18 and TRBJ2-2; D ambiguous. The V gene lost 1 base and the J gene lost 6 bases, with 6 bases spanning the gap. The V gene's germline CDR1 is KGHSH and CDR2 LQKENI. The CDR3 extends over 13 amino acids. The DNA for the CDR3 is TGTGCCAGCTCACCACAGGGCGCCGGGGAGCTGTTTTTT. Amino acid sequence: CASSPQGAGELFF.

The chain joins TRBV5-5 to TRBJ2-5; the D gene is possibly TRBD1 (5 bases). The CDR3 totals 14 residues. Trimming took off 2 bases at V and 1 base at J, with 9 bases between the two ends. Germline loops: CDR1 SGHKS, CDR2 YYEKEE (reference sequence). The CDR3 sequence: CASSFQGTQETQYF. CDR3 in DNA: TGTGCCAGCAGCTTCCAGGGTACCCAAGAGACCCAGTACTTC.

This clonotype came up a few times. The rearrangement uses TRBV7-2 and TRBJ1-1; D possibly corresponds to TRBD1 (5 bases). The V and J ends lost 5 bases and 5 bases respectively, with 15 bases between them. The germline V gene has CDR1 SGHTA and CDR2 FQGNSA. This CDR3 contains 14 residues. The CDR3 is CASSAGHRLTEAFF. In DNA, the CDR3 is TGTGCCAGCAGCGCCGGTCACAGGTTGACTGAAGCTTTCTTT.

This clonotype was counted a few times. In nucleotides, the CDR3 is TGTGCCAGCAGCTTAGTGGGACTAGCGGGCTTCATTGAGCAGTACTTC. Translated: CASSLVGLAGFIEQYF. The genes are TRBV7-6 and TRBJ2-7; 12 bases map to TRBD2. The CDR3 has 16 amino acids. Looked up from germline, CDR1 is SGHVS and CDR2 is FNYEAQ. With 1 base clipped from V and 7 bases from J, the junction kept 8 bases outside the gene matches.

The chain links TRBV19 to TRBJ1-3; TRBD1 might be the D (5 bases). V shed 3 bases and J shed 1 base, with 10 bases lying between them. CDR3 size: 15 residues. Germline values: CDR1 LNHDA, CDR2 SQIVND (reference sequence). The CDR3 DNA sequence: TGTGCCAGTAGTATGGGGACCGCTTCTGGAAACACCATATATTTT. Translation gives CASSMGTASGNTIYF. Supplemented by reference TRBV19 and TRBJ1-3, the full variable domain reads DGGITQSPKYLFRKEGQNVTLSCEQNLNHDAMYWYRQDPGQGLRLIYYSQIVNDFQKGDIAEGYSVSREKKESFPLTVTSAQKNPTAFYLCASSMGTASGNTIYFGEGSWLTVV.

This clonotype has only a few counts. This chain links TRBV20-1 with TRBJ2-1; 7 nucleotides line up with TRBD2. Germline lookup yields CDR1 DFQATT and CDR2 SNEGSKA (reference sequence). The ends lost 0 bases at V and 2 bases at J; junction bases unmatched: 1. The CDR3 runs 14 residues. DNA of the CDR3: TGCAGTGCTAGAGAGGCGGGAGCCTACAATGAGCAGTTCTTC. It specifies CSAREAGAYNEQFF.

This clonotype was found many times. The chain joins TRBV12-3 or TRBV12-4 to TRBJ1-2, with D hard to call. V lost 10 bases and J 4 bases, leaving 13 bases between the germline ends. The CDR3 length is 12 residues. The CDR3 bases are TGTGCCACCACCGAAGGAGCCTATGGCTACACCTTC. It translates to CATTEGAYGYTF.

This clonotype was recorded a few times. The chain's CDR3 is CSVESQGGSTQYF. CDR3 coding DNA: TGCAGCGTTGAATCGCAGGGTGGGTCGACCCAGTACTTC. V gene TRBV29-1 combines with J gene TRBJ2-5, with D possibly being TRBD1 (5 bases). V lost 2 bases to trimming and J lost 7 bases, with 14 bases between them. Germline CDR1 and CDR2: SQVTM and ANQGSEA. The CDR3 runs 13 residues. Full variable domain (missing parts from reference TRBV29-1 and TRBJ2-5): SAVISQKPSRDICQRGTSLTIQCQVDSQVTMMFWYRQQPGQSLTLIATANQGSEATYESGFVIDKFPISRPNLTFSTLTVSNMSPEDSSIYLCSVESQGGSTQYFGPGTRLLVL.

This clonotype was picked up a small number of times. The chain couples TRBV6-5 to TRBJ1-2, with D unresolved. CDR3 length: 13 residues. CDR1 is MNHEY, CDR2 SVGAGI, per germline. The V end lost 5 bases, the J end lost 2 bases, and 9 bases lay between the germline ends. In DNA, the CDR3 is TGTGCCAGCAGTACAGCCGGGAACTATGGCTACACCTTC. It is translated as CASSTAGNYGYTF.

The gene calls are TRBV12-3 or TRBV12-4 and TRBJ2-1; D may be TRBD1 or TRBD2 (6 bases each). Trimming took off 5 bases at V and 2 bases at J, with 16 bases between the two ends. CDR3 size: 16 residues. The CDR3 is CASSPVGGSTYNEQFF. The CDR3 region has the DNA TGTGCCAGCAGTCCCGTAGGGGGGTCCACCTACAATGAGCAGTTCTTC.